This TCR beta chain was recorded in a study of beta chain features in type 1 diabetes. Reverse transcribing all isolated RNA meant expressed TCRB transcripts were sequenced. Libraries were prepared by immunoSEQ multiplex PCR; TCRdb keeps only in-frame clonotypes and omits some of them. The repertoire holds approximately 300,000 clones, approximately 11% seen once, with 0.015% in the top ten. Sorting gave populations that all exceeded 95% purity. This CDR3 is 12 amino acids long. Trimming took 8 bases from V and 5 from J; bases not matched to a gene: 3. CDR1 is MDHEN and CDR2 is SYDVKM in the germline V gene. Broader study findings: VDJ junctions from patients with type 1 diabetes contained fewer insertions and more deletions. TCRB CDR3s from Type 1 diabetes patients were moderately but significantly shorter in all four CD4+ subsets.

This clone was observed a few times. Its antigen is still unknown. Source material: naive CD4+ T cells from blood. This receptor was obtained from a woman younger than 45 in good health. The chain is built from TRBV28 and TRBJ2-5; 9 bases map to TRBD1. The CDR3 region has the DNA TGTGCCAGCGGACAGGGGACGGAGACCCAGTACTTC. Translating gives CASGQGTETQYF.